The subject of this entry is one T cell receptor beta chain. The antigen is undetermined. V dropped 1 base and J dropped 0; count of bases not matched to a gene: 8. The germline V gene encodes CDR1 MNHEY and CDR2 SMNVEV (reference sequence). The CDR3 runs 20 residues. CD45RO negativity and positive selection for CCR7 defined naive CD8 cells, a population that excluded terminally differentiated effector memory CD45RA+ cells. The sample comes from a study of shared clonotypes between healthy human individuals. Overall study context: Three plates were used per donor for CD4 naive, three for CD4 memory, two for CD8 naive and one for CD8 memory. Overall study findings and caveats: Naive subsets tended to show greater estimated richness than memory subsets. It was observed that about 5% of naive CD4 clonotypes were shared across a few donors. It was the non-shared clonotypes that had lower generation probabilities than clonotypes shared by all four donors.

The data were produced by immunoSEQ multiplex PCR, yet TCRdb's version contains in-frame clones alone and is incomplete. Counted here are some 2,000,000 clones, approximately 94% occurring once; the ten biggest clones make up 0.9% to 1.3%. The chain has TRBV27 and TRBJ2-6, with 11 bases fitting TRBD1. Sequences were obtained from naive CD8+ T cells sorted from blood. The sequence came from a young man in good health. The CDR3 reads CASSLLGTGGPLSGANVLTF. The CDR3 nucleotides are TGTGCCAGCAGTTTATTAGGGACAGGGGGACCCCTCTCTGGGGCCAACGTCCTGACTTTC.